These 5 T cell receptor beta chains share one sample of origin, sequenced in a study of CD8+ T cells in alopecia areata. Extracted RNA was reverse transcribed into cDNA, the sequencing template. Data came from immunoSEQ multiplex PCR; TCRdb stores just in-frame clones and leaves some out. The table shows roughly 99,000 clones, with about 83% occurring only once. Sample treatment: oral pan-JAK inhibitor, 5-10 mg twice daily. Sequencing was performed on CD8+ T cells sorted from blood, taken at week 24, from a patient treated with tofacitinib. Source of these receptors: a human donor with alopecia areata.

This clone appeared a few times. V gene TRBV7-9 combines with J gene TRBJ2-5, with a weak D call TRBD2 (5 bases). CDR1 is SEHNR and CDR2 is FQNEAQ in the germline V gene (reference sequence). This CDR3 region has 15 residues. The ends were cut back, 3 bases at V and 4 bases at J, with 15 bases in the middle. The CDR3 protein is CASSFTVGGPETQYF. CDR3 sequence (DNA): TGTGCCAGCAGCTTTACAGTCGGCGGGCCAGAGACCCAGTACTTC.

This clone was detected only once. The chain joins TRBV7-9 to TRBJ1-1, with TRBD1 as a possible D gene (5 bases). The germline CDR1 and CDR2 sequences are SEHNR and FQNEAQ (reference sequence). The V end was cut by 3 bases, the J end by 1 base, with 12 bases between. CDR3 length: 15 amino acids. DNA for the CDR3: TGTGCCAGCAGCTTGGTGGGACTTAAGAACACTGAAGCTTTCTTT. It encodes CASSLVGLKNTEAFF.

The gene calls are TRBV9 and TRBJ2-1; D gene unclear. Germline-derived CDR1 and CDR2 are SGDLS and YYNGEE. Trimming removed 0 bases at V and 5 bases at J, with 9 bases between. CDR3 length: 14 amino acids. In DNA form, the CDR3 reads TGTGCCAGCAGCGTAGACCTGGGAAACAATGAGCAGTTCTTC. Residues: CASSVDLGNNEQFF. Full variable domain (rest looked up from reference TRBV9 and TRBJ2-1): DSGVTQTPKHLITATGQRVTLRCSPRSGDLSVYWYQQSLDQGLQFLIQYYNGEERAKGNILERFSAQQFPDLHSELNLSSLELGDSALYFCASSVDLGNNEQFFGPGTRLTVL.

V usage is TRBV7-2 and J usage is TRBJ2-5, with a tentative D call TRBD1 (6 bases). The V gene lost 2 bases and the J gene lost 5 bases, with 18 bases spanning the gap. This CDR3 is built from 16 residues. The germline V gene encodes CDR1 SGHTA and CDR2 FQGNSA. CDR3 nucleotides: TGTGCCAGCAGCTTACCTGACAGGTTAATAGGGGAGACCCAGTACTTC. Its protein product is CASSLPDRLIGETQYF.

This clone came up many times. The gene calls are TRBV14 and TRBJ2-4; possibly TRBD2 for D (6 bases). V gave up 3 bases and J gave up 4 bases, with 16 bases separating them. CDR1 is SGHDN, CDR2 FVKESK, per germline. The CDR3 is 16 residues long. The CDR3 is CASSHRAGGAKNIQYF. CDR3 DNA: TGTGCCAGCAGCCACCGTGCGGGCGGGGCTAAAAACATTCAGTACTTC.